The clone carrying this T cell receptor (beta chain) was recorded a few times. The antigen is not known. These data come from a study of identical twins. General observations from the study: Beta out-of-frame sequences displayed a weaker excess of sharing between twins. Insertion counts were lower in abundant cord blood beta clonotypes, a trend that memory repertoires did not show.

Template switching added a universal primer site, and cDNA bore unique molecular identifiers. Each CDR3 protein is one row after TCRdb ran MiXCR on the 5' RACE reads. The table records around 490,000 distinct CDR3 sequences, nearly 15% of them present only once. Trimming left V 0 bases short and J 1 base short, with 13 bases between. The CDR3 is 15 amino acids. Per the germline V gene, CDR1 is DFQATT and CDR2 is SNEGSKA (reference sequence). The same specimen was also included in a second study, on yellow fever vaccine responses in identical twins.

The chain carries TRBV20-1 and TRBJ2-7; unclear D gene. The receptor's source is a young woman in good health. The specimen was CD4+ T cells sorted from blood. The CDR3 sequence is CSARETTVKSYEQYF. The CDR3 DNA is TGCAGTGCTAGAGAGACCACCGTAAAATCCTACGAGCAGTACTTC.